This TCR beta chain comes out of a study of blood T cells in healthy people across ages. The second PCR ran roughly 6 to 11 cycles with a sample-barcoded 5' primer and J-beta primers. TCRdb itself ran the 5' RACE reads through MiXCR, one entry per CDR3 protein. The sample has over 750,000 distinct CDR3 sequences; around 25% are singletons. V lost 2 bases to trimming and J lost 9 bases, with 17 bases between them. The germline V gene has CDR1 SGHTA and CDR2 FQGNSA. The CDR3 runs to 14 residues. The same sample was also used in a study of T cells of mothers and their children.

This chain uses TRBV7-2 with TRBJ2-7; D may correspond to TRBD1 or TRBD2 (5 bases each). The sample taken for sequencing was blood. This TCR was recovered from a boy younger than 18 in good health. CDR3 in amino acids: CASSLLQGPSGQYF. The CDR3 DNA is TGTGCCAGCAGCTTACTCCAGGGACCGTCGGGGCAGTACTTC.